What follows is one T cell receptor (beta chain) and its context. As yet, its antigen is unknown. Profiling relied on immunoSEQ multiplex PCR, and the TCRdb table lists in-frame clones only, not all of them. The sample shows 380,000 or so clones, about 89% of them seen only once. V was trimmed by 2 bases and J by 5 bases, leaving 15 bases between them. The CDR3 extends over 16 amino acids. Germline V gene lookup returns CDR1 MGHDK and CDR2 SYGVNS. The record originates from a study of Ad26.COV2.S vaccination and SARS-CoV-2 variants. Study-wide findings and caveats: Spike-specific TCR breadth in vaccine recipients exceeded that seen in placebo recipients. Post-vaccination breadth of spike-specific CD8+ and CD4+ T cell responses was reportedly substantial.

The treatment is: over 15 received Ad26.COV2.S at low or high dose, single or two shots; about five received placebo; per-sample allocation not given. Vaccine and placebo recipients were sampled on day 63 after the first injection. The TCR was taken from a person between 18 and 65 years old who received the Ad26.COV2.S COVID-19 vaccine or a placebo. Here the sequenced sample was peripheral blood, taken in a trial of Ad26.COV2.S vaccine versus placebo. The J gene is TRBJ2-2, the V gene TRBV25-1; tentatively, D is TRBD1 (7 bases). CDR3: CASSERQGGRTGELFF. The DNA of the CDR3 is TGTGCCAGCAGTGAAAGGCAGGGGGGTCGGACCGGGGAGCTGTTTTTT.